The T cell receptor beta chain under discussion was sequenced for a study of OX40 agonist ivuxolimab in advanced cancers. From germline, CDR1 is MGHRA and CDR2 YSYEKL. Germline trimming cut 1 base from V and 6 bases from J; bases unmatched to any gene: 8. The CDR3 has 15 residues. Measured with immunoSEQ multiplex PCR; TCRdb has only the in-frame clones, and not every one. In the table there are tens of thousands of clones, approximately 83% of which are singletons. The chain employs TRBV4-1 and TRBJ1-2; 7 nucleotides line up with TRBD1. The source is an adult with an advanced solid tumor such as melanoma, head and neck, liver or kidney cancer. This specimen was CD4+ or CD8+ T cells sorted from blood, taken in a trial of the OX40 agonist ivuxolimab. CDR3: CASSQATGLTDGYTF. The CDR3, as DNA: TGCGCCAGCAGCCAAGCGACAGGGTTGACTGATGGCTACACCTTC.